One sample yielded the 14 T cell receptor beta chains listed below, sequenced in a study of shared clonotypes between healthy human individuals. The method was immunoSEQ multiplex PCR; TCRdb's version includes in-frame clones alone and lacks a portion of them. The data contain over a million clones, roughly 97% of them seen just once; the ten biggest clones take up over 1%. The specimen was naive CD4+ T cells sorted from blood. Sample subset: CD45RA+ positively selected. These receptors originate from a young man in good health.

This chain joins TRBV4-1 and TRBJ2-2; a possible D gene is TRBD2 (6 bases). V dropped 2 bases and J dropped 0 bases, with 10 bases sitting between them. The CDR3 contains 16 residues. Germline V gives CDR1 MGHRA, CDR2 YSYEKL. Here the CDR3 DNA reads TGCGCCAGCAGCCAATCCGGGAGAACGAACACCGGGGAGCTGTTTTTT. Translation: CASSQSGRTNTGELFF.

The CDR3 reads CASSPNTLNHEQYF. In DNA form, the CDR3 reads TGTGCCAGCAGTCCTAATACATTAAACCACGAGCAGTACTTC. V is TRBV6-1 and J is TRBJ2-7, with D unclear. V was trimmed by 5 bases and J by 5 bases, leaving 16 bases between them. CDR3 size: 14 residues. In germline, CDR1 is MNHNS, CDR2 SASEGT.

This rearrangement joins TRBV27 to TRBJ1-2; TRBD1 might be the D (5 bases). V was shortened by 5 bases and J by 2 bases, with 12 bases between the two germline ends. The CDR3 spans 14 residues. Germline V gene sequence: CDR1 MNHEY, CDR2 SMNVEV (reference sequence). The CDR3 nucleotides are TGTGCCAGCAGTATCCGACAGACAAACTATGGCTACACCTTC. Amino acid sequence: CASSIRQTNYGYTF.

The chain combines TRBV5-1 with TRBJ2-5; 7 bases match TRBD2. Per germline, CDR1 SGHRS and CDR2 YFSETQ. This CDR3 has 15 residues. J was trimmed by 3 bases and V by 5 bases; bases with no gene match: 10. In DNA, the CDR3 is TGCGCCAGCAGTTTTAGTAGCGGGCTGAAAGAGACCCAGTACTTC. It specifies CASSFSSGLKETQYF. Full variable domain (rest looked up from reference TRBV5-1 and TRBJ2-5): KAGVTQTPRYLIKTRGQQVTLSCSPISGHRSVSWYQQTPGQGLQFLFEYFSETQRNKGNFPGRFSGRQFSNSRSEMNVSTLELGDSALYLCASSFSSGLKETQYFGPGTRLLVL.

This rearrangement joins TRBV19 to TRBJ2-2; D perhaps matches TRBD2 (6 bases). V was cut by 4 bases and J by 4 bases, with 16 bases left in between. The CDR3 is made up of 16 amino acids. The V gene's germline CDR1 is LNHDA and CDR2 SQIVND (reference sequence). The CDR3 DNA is TGTGCCAGTAGTACCTGGGCGGGAATGGGCACCGGGGAGCTGTTTTTT. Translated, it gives CASSTWAGMGTGELFF.

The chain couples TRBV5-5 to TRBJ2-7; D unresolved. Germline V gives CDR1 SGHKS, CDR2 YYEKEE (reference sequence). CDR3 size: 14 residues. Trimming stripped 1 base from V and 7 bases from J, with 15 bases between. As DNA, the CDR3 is TGTGCCAGCAGCTTGTACTGGTGGGCGATGGAGCAGTACTTC. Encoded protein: CASSLYWWAMEQYF. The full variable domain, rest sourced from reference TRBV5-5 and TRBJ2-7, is DAGVTQSPTHLIKTRGQQVTLRCSPISGHKSVSWYQQVLGQGPQFIFQYYEKEERGRGNFPDRFSARQFPNYSSELNVNALLLGDSALYLCASSLYWWAMEQYFGPGTRLTVT.

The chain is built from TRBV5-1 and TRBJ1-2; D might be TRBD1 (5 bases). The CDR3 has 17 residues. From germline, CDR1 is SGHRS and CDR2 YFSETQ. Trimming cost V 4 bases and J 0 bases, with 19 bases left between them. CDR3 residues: CASSRPETGLPNYGYTF. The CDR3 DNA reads TGCGCCAGCAGCCGCCCAGAGACGGGGCTTCCTAACTATGGCTACACCTTC.

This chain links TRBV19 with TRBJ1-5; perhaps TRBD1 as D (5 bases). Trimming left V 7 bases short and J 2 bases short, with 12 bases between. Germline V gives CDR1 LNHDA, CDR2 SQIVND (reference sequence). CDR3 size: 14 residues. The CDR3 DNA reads TGTGCCAGTACGAAGGGGAGTGGCAATCAGCCCCAGCATTTT. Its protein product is CASTKGSGNQPQHF.

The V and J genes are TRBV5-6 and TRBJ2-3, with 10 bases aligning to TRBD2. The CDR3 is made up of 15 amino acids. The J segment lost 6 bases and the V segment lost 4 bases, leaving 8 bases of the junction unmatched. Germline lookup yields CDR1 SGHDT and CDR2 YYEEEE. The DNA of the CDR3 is TGTGCCAGCAGCCGGACTAGCGGATATGGTGATACGCAGTATTTT. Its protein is CASSRTSGYGDTQYF. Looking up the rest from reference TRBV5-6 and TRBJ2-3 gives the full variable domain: DAGVTQSPTHLIKTRGQQVTLRCSPKSGHDTVSWYQQALGQGPQFIFQYYEEEERQRGNFPDRFSGHQFPNYSSELNVNALLLGDSALYLCASSRTSGYGDTQYFGPGTRLTVL.

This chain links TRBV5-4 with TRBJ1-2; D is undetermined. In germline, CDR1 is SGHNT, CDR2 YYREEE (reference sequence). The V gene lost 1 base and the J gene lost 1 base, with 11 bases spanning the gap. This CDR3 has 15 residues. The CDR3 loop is CASSLRQSLNYGYTF. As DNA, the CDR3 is TGTGCCAGCAGCTTGCGGCAGTCTCTTAACTATGGCTACACCTTC.

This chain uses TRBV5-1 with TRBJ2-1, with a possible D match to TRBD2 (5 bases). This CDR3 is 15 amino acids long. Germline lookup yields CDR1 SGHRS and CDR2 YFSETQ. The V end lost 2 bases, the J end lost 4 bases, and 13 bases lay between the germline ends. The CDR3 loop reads CASSFDHGIYNEQFF. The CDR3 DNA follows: TGCGCCAGCAGCTTCGACCACGGGATATACAATGAGCAGTTCTTC.

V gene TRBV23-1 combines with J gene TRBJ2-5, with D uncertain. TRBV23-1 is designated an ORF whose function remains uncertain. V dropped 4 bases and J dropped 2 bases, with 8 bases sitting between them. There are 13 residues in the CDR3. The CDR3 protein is CASSRGPQETQYF. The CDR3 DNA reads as TGCGCCAGCAGTCGTGGCCCACAAGAGACCCAGTACTTC.

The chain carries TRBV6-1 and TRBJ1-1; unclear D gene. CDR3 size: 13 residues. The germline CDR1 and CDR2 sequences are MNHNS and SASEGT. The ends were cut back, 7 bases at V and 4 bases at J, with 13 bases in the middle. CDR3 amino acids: CASIGEVSTEAFF. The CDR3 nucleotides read TGTGCCAGCATCGGAGAGGTAAGCACTGAAGCTTTCTTT.

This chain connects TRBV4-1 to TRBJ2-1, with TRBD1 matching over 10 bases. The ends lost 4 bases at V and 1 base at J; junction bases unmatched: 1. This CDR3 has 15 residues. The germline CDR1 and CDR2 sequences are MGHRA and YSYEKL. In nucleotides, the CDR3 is TGCGCCAGCAGCCGGGGACAGGGGTCCTACAATGAGCAGTTCTTC. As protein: CASSRGQGSYNEQFF.